The entry that follows covers one T cell receptor (beta chain) sequence. Its matching antigen is unknown. This sample also contains other DNA sequences that code for the same CDR3. The data stem from a study of shared clonotypes between healthy human individuals. Study-level background: Two women and a few men aged 18 to 49 served as donors. Per donor, three plates held CD4 naive cells, three held CD4 memory, two held CD8 naive and one held CD8 memory.

Study results and caveats: Generation probabilities of non-shared clonotypes were lower (relative to those shared by all four donors). Naive subsets tended to show greater estimated richness than memory subsets.

TCRdb's copy holds only in-frame clones and misses some; the assay was immunoSEQ multiplex PCR. The sample lists over a million clones, around 74% occurring once. Sequenced material: memory CD4+ T cells sorted from blood. The subset: CD45RA-negative fraction. The source is a man between 18 and 29 years old in good health.

DNA for the CDR3: TGTGCCAGCTCACCAGCCAGTCAAGAGACCCAGTACTTC. Translation gives CASSPASQETQYF. The V call is TRBV18, the J call TRBJ2-5; D is ambiguous. CDR3 size: 13 residues. CDR1 is KGHSH, CDR2 LQKENI, per germline. Trimming removed 2 bases at V and 2 bases at J, with 6 bases between. Full variable domain (rest looked up from reference TRBV18 and TRBJ2-5): NAGVMQNPRHLVRRRGQEARLRCSPMKGHSHVYWYRQLPEEGLKFMVYLQKENIIDESGMPKERFSAEFPKEGPSILRIQQVVRGDSAAYFCASSPASQETQYFGPGTRLLVL.